Following are 13 T cell receptor beta chains from one sample sequenced in a study of T cells in Graves' hyperthyroidism and ophthalmopathy (dated 2019 in TCRdb). To prepare the library, multiplex PCR was applied. Sequencing took place on an Illumina HiSeq 2000. The TCR beta CDR3 regions were amplified from the RNA transcripts. For the first round of RT-PCR on the TCR CDR3, the HTBI primer set was used together with the Qiagen OneStep RT-PCR kit. The public sequencing data were trimmed at Q25 with fastp and processed into clonotypes with MiXCR by TCRdb, which kept only in-frame beta chains. Each record represents a unique CDR3 protein, reported with the most common genes and DNA among its rows. A total of 550,000 to 700,000 distinct CDR3 sequences appear in this sample, 14% to 15% of them only once. Together, the top ten hold roughly 4.3% of the sample. The sample consisted of blood. The receptors come from a woman in her thirties or forties with Graves' ophthalmopathy.

There are many counts of this clonotype. The V call is TRBV6-4, the J call TRBJ1-5; TRBD1 agrees at 9 bases. CDR1 and CDR2 (germline): MRHNA, SNTAGT. Trimming cost V 6 bases and J 5 bases; bases outside gene matches: 17. The CDR3 has 18 amino acids. This CDR3 is CASRPGTGSLRGHQPQHF. The CDR3 nucleotides are TGTGCCAGCAGACCCGGGACAGGGTCTTTGAGGGGGCATCAGCCCCAGCATTTT.

The table lists this clonotype with a few counts. Given a much more abundant clone one base away, this may be a read error. The conserved phenylalanine or tryptophan is not found at the CDR3 terminus, so this likely reflects a read error. The rearrangement uses TRBV12-3 or TRBV12-4 and TRBJ2-5, with a weak D call TRBD2 (6 bases). CDR3 size: 15 residues. V lost 8 bases, J lost 4 bases, and 20 bases lay in between. CDR3 protein: CASRSAGSSVETQYL. The DNA for the CDR3 is TGTGCCAGCCGTTCAGCTGGGTCTAGCGTAGAGACCCAGTACCTC.

This clonotype showed up many times. The genes are TRBV28 and TRBJ1-1; D not certain. Germline-derived CDR1 and CDR2 are MDHEN and SYDVKM. Trimming took off 7 bases at V and 0 bases at J, with 9 bases between the two ends. The CDR3 has 13 residues. The CDR3 is CASTPGVNTEAFF. CDR3 bases: TGTGCCAGCACCCCCGGGGTGAACACTGAAGCTTTCTTT.

This chain connects TRBV5-1 to TRBJ1-3; no definite D call. Looked up from germline, CDR1 is SGHRS and CDR2 is YFSETQ. The CDR3 contains 14 residues. Trimming left V 2 bases short and J 0 bases short, with 6 bases between. The CDR3 nucleotides read TGCGCCAGCAGCTTTGACAACTCTGGAAACACCATATATTTT. This translates into CASSFDNSGNTIYF.

The sample holds many counts of this clonotype. The J gene is TRBJ2-7, the V gene TRBV5-1; D not certain. Trimming stripped 4 bases from V and 8 bases from J, with 16 bases between. The CDR3 sequence is 13 residues long. Germline values: CDR1 SGHRS, CDR2 YFSETQ. Here the CDR3 reads CASSTEFLEKQYF. The CDR3 DNA is TGCGCCAGCAGCACAGAGTTCCTGGAGAAGCAGTACTTC.

This clonotype was counted ten times or more. CDR3 bases: TGTGCCAGCAGTCCGGACTTTTACTATGGCTACACCTTC. It encodes CASSPDFYYGYTF. The chain employs TRBV11-2 and TRBJ1-2; D call uncertain. The germline V gene has CDR1 SGHAT and CDR2 FQNNGV. This CDR3 spans 13 amino acids. V was cut by 6 bases and J by 3 bases, with 11 bases left in between.

The table lists this clonotype with a few counts. The chain combines TRBV6-5 with TRBJ2-7; a weak D match, TRBD1 (6 bases). Looked up from germline, CDR1 is MNHEY and CDR2 is SVGAGI. The CDR3 runs to 17 residues. The V end lost 0 bases, the J end lost 2 bases, and 17 bases lay between the germline ends. The CDR3 loop is CASSYSFPDRKTYEQYF. The CDR3 DNA reads TGTGCCAGCAGTTACTCGTTTCCCGACAGGAAGACCTACGAGCAGTACTTC.

The J gene is TRBJ2-2, the V gene TRBV3-1, with no clear D. In germline, CDR1 is LGHDT, CDR2 YNNKEL (reference sequence). The CDR3 spans 14 residues. The V end was cut by 0 bases, the J end by 4 bases, with 6 bases between. The CDR3 sequence is CASSQDSRTGELFF. Here the CDR3 DNA reads TGTGCCAGCAGCCAAGATTCTCGCACCGGGGAGCTGTTTTTT.

This clonotype came up many times. The chain links TRBV6-1 to TRBJ2-4; TRBD2 might be the D (5 bases). The CDR3 is made up of 13 amino acids. Germline V gene lookup returns CDR1 MNHNS and CDR2 SASEGT. The V end lost 8 bases, the J end lost 6 bases, and 14 bases lay between the germline ends. CDR3 protein: CASYSSRGNIQYF. The CDR3 bases are TGTGCCAGCTACAGTAGTCGGGGAAACATTCAGTACTTC.

This clonotype turned up a few times. The chain has TRBV29-1 and TRBJ2-7; 7 bases align to TRBD2. V lost 8 bases, J lost 3 bases, and 22 bases stayed unmatched. The CDR3 totals 17 residues. CDR1 and CDR2 (germline): SQVTM, ANQGSEA. CDR3 DNA: TGCAGCCCCCGTCTCGCTAGCGGAGCGCTAAGTTTCTACGAGCAGTACTTC. Translation: CSPRLASGALSFYEQYF.

This clonotype showed up just a few times. The V and J genes are TRBV24-1 and TRBJ2-2; D may be TRBD1 (5 bases). V lost 1 base, J lost 1 base, and 9 bases lay in between. CDR1 is KGHDR and CDR2 is SFDVKD in the germline V gene. There are 16 residues in the CDR3. The chain's CDR3 is CATSDFADKNTGELFF. The CDR3 region has the DNA TGTGCCACCAGTGATTTCGCGGACAAGAACACCGGGGAGCTGTTTTTT.

This chain connects TRBV20-1 to TRBJ2-7, with a possible D match to TRBD1 (5 bases). Trimming removed 1 base at V and 7 bases at J, with 20 bases between. CDR1 is DFQATT, CDR2 SNEGSKA, per germline (reference sequence). The CDR3 extends over 15 amino acids. DNA of the CDR3: TGCAGTGCTAGAGCCCAGGGAATTAGTCTGGGGGAGCAGTACTTC. It yields the protein CSARAQGISLGEQYF.

The genes are TRBV20-1 and TRBJ1-6; 8 bases line up with TRBD1. Looked up from germline, CDR1 is DFQATT and CDR2 is SNEGSKA (reference sequence). This CDR3 is built from 17 residues. V was pared by 3 bases and J by 3 bases, with 10 bases of the junction left unmatched. The CDR3 DNA reads TGCAGTGCTAGGCCAGGGCTGGGACAGGACTATAATTCACCCCTCCACTTT. Encoded protein: CSARPGLGQDYNSPLHF.